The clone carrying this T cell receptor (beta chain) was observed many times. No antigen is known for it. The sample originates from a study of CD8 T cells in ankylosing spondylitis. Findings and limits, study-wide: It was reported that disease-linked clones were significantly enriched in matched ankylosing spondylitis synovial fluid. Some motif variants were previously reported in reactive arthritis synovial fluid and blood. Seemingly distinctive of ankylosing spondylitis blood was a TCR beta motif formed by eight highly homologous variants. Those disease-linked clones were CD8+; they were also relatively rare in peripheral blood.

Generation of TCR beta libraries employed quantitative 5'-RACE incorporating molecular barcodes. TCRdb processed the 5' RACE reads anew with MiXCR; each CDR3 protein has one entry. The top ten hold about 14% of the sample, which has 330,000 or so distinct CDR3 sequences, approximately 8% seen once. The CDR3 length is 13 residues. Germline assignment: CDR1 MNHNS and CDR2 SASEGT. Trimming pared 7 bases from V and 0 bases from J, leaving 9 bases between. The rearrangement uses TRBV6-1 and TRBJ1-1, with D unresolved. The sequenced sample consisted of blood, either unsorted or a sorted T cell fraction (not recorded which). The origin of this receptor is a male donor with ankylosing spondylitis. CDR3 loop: CASMWRLNTEAFF. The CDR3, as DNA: TGTGCCAGCATGTGGAGATTGAACACTGAAGCTTTCTTT.